This paragraph covers one T cell receptor beta chain sequence. The germline V gene encodes CDR1 SQVTM and CDR2 ANQGSEA. There are 15 residues in the CDR3. V was shortened by 4 bases and J by 4 bases, with 17 bases between the two germline ends. TCRdb's copy holds only in-frame clones and misses some; the assay was immunoSEQ multiplex PCR. Of around 160,000 clones listed, about 87% are singletons. The entry originates in a study of radiation and T cells in renal cell carcinoma. Study at large: Nephrectomy followed 15 Gy stereotactic body radiation by 4 weeks.

The sample's time point: baseline pretreatment blood. The treatment: 15 Gy SBRT to primary tumor, nephrectomy 4 weeks later. Blood was sampled at baseline, 2 weeks and 4 weeks after SBRT. The receptor was isolated from a woman in her 70s with renal cell carcinoma. The chain uses TRBV29-1 and TRBJ1-5; D might be TRBD1 (5 bases). The material sequenced was blood, taken from a patient whose treatment included radiotherapy and nephrectomy. In DNA form, the CDR3 reads TGCAGCGTTGCCCCCGCCGGGGGGGAGAATCAGCCCCAGCATTTT. Protein sequence: CSVAPAGGENQPQHF.